This TCR beta chain came from a study of technical replicates of blood from a handful of donors. From germline, CDR1 is SGHKS and CDR2 YYEKEE (reference sequence). V lost 4 bases, J lost 0 bases, and 11 bases lay in between. CDR3 size: 14 residues. Measured with immunoSEQ multiplex PCR; TCRdb has only the in-frame clones, and not every one. The table has about 81,000 clones, approximately 97% seen once. The receptor was derived from a human donor in good health. Sequences were obtained from T cells isolated from PBMCs. The J gene is TRBJ2-7, the V gene TRBV5-5; the D gene is possibly TRBD1 (6 bases). This CDR3 reads CASSPTQGSYEQYF. The CDR3 bases are TGTGCCAGCAGCCCTACACAGGGCTCCTACGAGCAGTACTTC.